A single sample is the source of the 21 T cell receptor beta chains below, sequenced in a study of OX40 agonist ivuxolimab in advanced cancers. Profiled with immunoSEQ multiplex PCR; TCRdb holds only in-frame clones, not every one. The top ten clones hold approximately 4% of a sample with under 85,000 clones, over 75% of them seen once. The material was CD4+ or CD8+ T cells sorted from blood, obtained in a trial of the OX40 agonist ivuxolimab. Receptors were obtained from an adult with an advanced solid tumor such as melanoma, head and neck, liver or kidney cancer.

The chain employs TRBV6-5 and TRBJ2-7; weak D call: TRBD1 (6 bases). Per germline, CDR1 MNHEY and CDR2 SVGAGI. V dropped 5 bases and J dropped 12 bases, with 14 bases sitting between them. The CDR3 consists of 11 residues. CDR3 DNA: TGTGCCAGCAGTGATGGGACAATTACGTACTTC. Translating gives CASSDGTITYF.

The sample holds a few counts of this clone. The chain uses TRBV10-1 and TRBJ2-3, with D perhaps matching TRBD2 (6 bases). From germline, CDR1 is WNHNN and CDR2 SYGVQD (reference sequence). V was clipped by 2 bases and J by 4 bases, with 10 bases between them. The CDR3 covers 14 residues. CDR3 nucleotides: TGCGCCAGCAGTGAGGGCGGGAACGCAGATACGCAGTATTTT. Translation: CASSEGGNADTQYF.

This clone was seen once. This chain joins TRBV5-1 and TRBJ2-1; D gene unclear. V shed 4 bases and J shed 8 bases, with 19 bases lying between them. Germline assignment: CDR1 SGHRS and CDR2 YFSETQ. The CDR3 length is 15 residues. CDR3 protein: CASSVLSDPSHEQFF. The CDR3 bases are TGCGCCAGCAGCGTCCTTTCCGACCCTTCCCATGAGCAGTTCTTC.

Concerning this clone: Other nucleotide sequences in the sample specify the same CDR3. The rearrangement uses TRBV28 and TRBJ2-7, with D perhaps being TRBD1 or TRBD2 (5 bases each). This CDR3 contains 17 residues. Trimming took off 7 bases at V and 4 bases at J, with 26 bases between the two ends. Germline V gene sequence: CDR1 MDHEN, CDR2 SYDVKM. The CDR3 protein is CASTTLAGASGGYEQYF. In DNA, the CDR3 is TGTGCCAGCACCACCCTGGCCGGGGCTAGTGGTGGTTACGAGCAGTACTTC.

This clone appeared once. The chain employs TRBV5-1 and TRBJ1-1, with a weak D call TRBD1 (6 bases). Trimming took off 0 bases at V and 4 bases at J, with 13 bases between the two ends. Germline lookup yields CDR1 SGHRS and CDR2 YFSETQ. The CDR3 is 15 residues long. The CDR3 region has the DNA TGCGCCAGCAGCTTGGTCCAGGGGTTAGGCACTGAAGCTTTCTTT. Its protein is CASSLVQGLGTEAFF.

J is TRBJ1-1 and V is TRBV7-3; D is possibly TRBD1 (6 bases). This CDR3 comprises 14 residues. The germline V and J ends were trimmed by 5 bases and 2 bases, with 12 bases remaining between them. Germline CDR1 SGHTA, CDR2 FQGTGA. The DNA of the CDR3 is TGTGCCAGCAGCCCCGGACAGTTTAACACTGAAGCTTTCTTT. Translated: CASSPGQFNTEAFF.

The V gene is TRBV28, the J gene TRBJ2-7; 9 bases are shared with TRBD2. CDR3 length: 15 residues. Per the germline V gene, CDR1 is MDHEN and CDR2 is SYDVKM. J gave up 3 bases and V 7 bases, and 10 bases lay outside the gene matches. The CDR3 loop reads CASMGGLAGSYEQYF. CDR3 nucleotides: TGTGCCAGCATGGGCGGTCTAGCGGGGAGCTACGAGCAGTACTTC.

The chain joins TRBV19 to TRBJ2-3; 8 bases fit TRBD1. Trimming at V came to 4 bases and at J to 4 bases, leaving 7 bases not matched to a gene. The CDR3 extends over 15 amino acids. The V gene's germline CDR1 is LNHDA and CDR2 SQIVND (reference sequence). The CDR3 coding sequence is TGTGCCAGTAGTAGTTATGGACAGGGCGCAGATACGCAGTATTTT. It translates to CASSSYGQGADTQYF. The complete variable domain, with remaining parts taken from reference TRBV19 and TRBJ2-3, reads DGGITQSPKYLFRKEGQNVTLSCEQNLNHDAMYWYRQDPGQGLRLIYYSQIVNDFQKGDIAEGYSVSREKKESFPLTVTSAQKNPTAFYLCASSSYGQGADTQYFGPGTRLTVL.

This clone has a handful of counts. The V and J genes are TRBV28 and TRBJ2-7; the match to TRBD1 covers 10 bases. CDR1 and CDR2 (germline): MDHEN, SYDVKM. The trim removed 3 bases at V and 0 bases at J, leaving 5 bases unmatched. This CDR3 is built from 16 residues. The CDR3 coding sequence is TGTGCCAGCAGTTTGTATGGGACAGGGGTCTCCTACGAGCAGTACTTC. Amino acids: CASSLYGTGVSYEQYF.

V usage is TRBV5-1 and J usage is TRBJ2-7; unclear D gene. The germline gives CDR1 SGHRS, CDR2 YFSETQ. V lost 3 bases, J lost 3 bases, and 4 bases lay in between. CDR3 length equals 11 residues. CDR3 in DNA: TGCGCCAGCAGCTCCCACTACGAGCAGTACTTC. Translation gives CASSSHYEQYF.

The V call is TRBV4-1, the J call TRBJ2-7; D is ambiguous. Germline CDR1 MGHRA, CDR2 YSYEKL. Trimming cost V 6 bases and J 6 bases, with 21 bases left between them. The CDR3 runs to 15 residues. The CDR3 spells CASRFTAGAPTEQYF. The CDR3 nucleotides read TGCGCCAGCAGATTTACGGCAGGAGCTCCTACCGAGCAGTACTTC.

J is TRBJ2-1 and V is TRBV11-2, with 8 bases that match TRBD2. CDR1 and CDR2 (germline): SGHAT, FQNNGV. This CDR3 has 15 amino acids. V was clipped by 5 bases and J by 1 base; unmatched bases: 4. CDR3 in amino acids: CASSPSGSSYNEQFF. The CDR3 coding sequence is TGTGCCAGCAGCCCAAGCGGGAGTTCCTACAATGAGCAGTTCTTC.

V usage is TRBV27 and J usage is TRBJ2-1; D perhaps matches TRBD2 (6 bases). The CDR3 has 16 residues. V was clipped by 6 bases and J by 5 bases, with 20 bases between them. Germline-derived CDR1 and CDR2 are MNHEY and SMNVEV (reference sequence). CDR3 nucleotides: TGTGCCAGCAGGACCCCCGGGCTAGGCGGGGACAATGAGCAGTTCTTC. Translation gives CASRTPGLGGDNEQFF.

The chain links TRBV9 to TRBJ2-7; possibly TRBD1 for D (6 bases). With 4 bases removed from V and 7 bases from J, the gap between germline ends came to 21 bases. Looked up from germline, CDR1 is SGDLS and CDR2 is YYNGEE. CDR3 length: 15 amino acids. This CDR3 reads CASSPSSKNREEQYF. CDR3 DNA sequence: TGTGCCAGCAGCCCTAGTTCTAAAAACAGGGAGGAGCAGTACTTC.

The chain uses TRBV6-1 and TRBJ2-4, with TRBD1 matching over 9 bases. The CDR3 is 18 residues long. Looked up from germline, CDR1 is MNHNS and CDR2 is SASEGT. J gave up 1 base and V 1 base, and 8 bases lay outside the gene matches. The CDR3 nucleotides read TGTGCCAGCAGTGAAGGACAGGGGGAGTTTATTGCCAAAAACATTCAGTACTTC. Protein: CASSEGQGEFIAKNIQYF.

This chain connects TRBV7-9 to TRBJ2-3; D is uncertain. V lost 4 bases, J lost 6 bases, and 8 bases lay in between. CDR3 size: 12 residues. Germline V gene data show CDR1 as SEHNR and CDR2 as FQNEAQ (reference sequence). CDR3 sequence: CASSSGRDTQYF. In nucleotides, the CDR3 is TGTGCCAGCAGCTCAGGCCGGGATACGCAGTATTTT.

V and J are TRBV5-1 and TRBJ2-1, with TRBD2 as a possible D gene (5 bases). The CDR3 extends over 13 amino acids. The germline CDR1 and CDR2 sequences are SGHRS and YFSETQ. Trimming cost V 6 bases and J 6 bases, with 13 bases left between them. CDR3 DNA: TGCGCCAGCAATCGGGATAGCGTCAATGAGCAGTTCTTC. This encodes CASNRDSVNEQFF.

This clone was picked up a small number of times. This chain links TRBV28 with TRBJ2-3; 12 nucleotides line up with TRBD2. With 6 bases clipped from V and 8 bases from J, the junction kept 12 bases outside the gene matches. The CDR3 is 16 amino acids. Germline V gene sequence: CDR1 MDHEN, CDR2 SYDVKM. The CDR3 region is CASRVYLAGGPSTQYF. The CDR3 bases are TGTGCCAGCAGAGTATATCTAGCGGGAGGGCCGAGTACGCAGTATTTT.

The chain links TRBV1 to TRBJ1-6; the table names TRBD1, a call not compared with the DNA. TRBV1 is a pseudogene. The CDR3 extends over 16 amino acids. CDR3 in amino acids: CTSSQQGQRKNSPLHF. As DNA, the CDR3 is TGCACCAGCAGCCAACAGGGACAGAGAAAAAATTCACCCCTCCACTTT.

The J gene is TRBJ1-5, the V gene TRBV30; D is undetermined. With 7 bases removed from V and 0 bases from J, the gap between germline ends came to 10 bases. The CDR3 loop spans 13 amino acids. CDR1 is GTSNPN and CDR2 is SVGIG in the germline V gene (reference sequence). For the CDR3, the DNA is TGTGCCTTAGGGTTTGATAGCAATCAGCCCCAGCATTTT. It codes for CALGFDSNQPQHF.

This sequence joins TRBV6-6 and TRBJ2-5; no clear D gene. Germline V CDR1 and CDR2: MNHNY, SVGAGI (reference sequence). Trimming removed 0 bases from V and 1 base from J, with 6 bases in between. The CDR3 covers 14 residues. The CDR3 coding sequence is TGTGCCAGCAGTTACTCCAGAGCCCAAGAGACCCAGTACTTC. This codes for CASSYSRAQETQYF.